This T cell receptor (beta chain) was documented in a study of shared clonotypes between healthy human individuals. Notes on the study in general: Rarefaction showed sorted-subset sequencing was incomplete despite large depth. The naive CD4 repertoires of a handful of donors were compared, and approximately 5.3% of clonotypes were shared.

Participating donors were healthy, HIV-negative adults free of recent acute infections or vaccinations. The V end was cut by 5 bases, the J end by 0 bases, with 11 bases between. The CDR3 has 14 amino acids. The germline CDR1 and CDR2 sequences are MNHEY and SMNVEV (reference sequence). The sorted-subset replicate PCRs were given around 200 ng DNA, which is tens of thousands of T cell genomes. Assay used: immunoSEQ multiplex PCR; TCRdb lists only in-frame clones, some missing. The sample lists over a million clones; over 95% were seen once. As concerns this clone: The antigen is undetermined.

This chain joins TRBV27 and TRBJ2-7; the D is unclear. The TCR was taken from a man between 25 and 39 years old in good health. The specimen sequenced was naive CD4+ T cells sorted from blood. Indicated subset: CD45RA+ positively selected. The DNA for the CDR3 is TGTGCCAGCAGTCTAACGAGTTACTCCTACGAGCAGTACTTC. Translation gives CASSLTSYSYEQYF.